A selection of T cell receptor beta chains follows, all from one sample in a study of CD4 T cell repertoires in COVID-19. Sequenced by immunoSEQ multiplex PCR; TCRdb stores in-frame clones only, minus some. The sample gives about 24,000 clones, about 93% of which show up once; more than 0.55% is in the top ten. The sample in question was circulating follicular helper CD4+ T cells (cTfh) from blood, obtained before the COVID-19 pandemic. The receptors come from a human donor who had COVID-19. CDR3s include the opening cysteine and the closing phenylalanine or tryptophan. The D gene is left open where the match is weak. The size of a clone is reported for some rows only, either as once, few or many, or as a class for expanded clones.

NA,NA,TRBJ2-1,TRBV29-1,TGCAGCGTTGGGGGAAGTGGGGCAGGCGGGTTCTTC,CSVGGSGAGGFF
NA,NA,TRBJ1-4,TRBV5-4,TGTGCCAGCAGCGGCGGGGCGCGTAATGAAAAACTGTTTTTT,CASSGGARNEKLFF
NA,NA,TRBJ1-3,TRBV28,TGTGCCAGCATCAAAGGGGTGGCTGGAAACACCATATATTTT,CASIKGVAGNTIYF
NA,NA,TRBJ1-1,TRBV10-1,TGCGCCAGCAGGCAAACTTGGAACACTGAAGCTTTCTTT,CASRQTWNTEAFF
NA,TRBD2,TRBJ2-1,TRBV6-1,TGTGCCAGCATAGTCCAGCTAGCGGAAGGGGAGTTCTTC,CASIVQLAEGEFF
once,NA,TRBJ1-2,TRBV2,TGTGCCAGCAGTGAGAACAGGGATTCAGTTGGCTACACCTTC,CASSENRDSVGYTF
NA,TRBD2,TRBJ2-3,TRBV29-1,TGCAGCGTGGGGACTAGCGGGGCCCCCACAGATACGCAGTATTTT,CSVGTSGAPTDTQYF
NA,TRBD2,TRBJ2-3,TRBV9,TGTGCCAGCAGCGCTAGAGCGGGAGGGGAAACAGATACGCAGTATTTT,CASSARAGGETDTQYF
NA,NA,TRBJ2-2,TRBV19,TGTGCCAGTGGAACGTCAGGGAACACCGGGGAGCTGTTTTTT,CASGTSGNTGELFF
once,NA,TRBJ1-4,TRBV19,TGTGCCAGTAGTGTTGGGGGGGCTGCGACTAATGAAAAACTGTTTTTT,CASSVGGAATNEKLFF
NA,NA,TRBJ2-6,TRBV19,TGTGCCAGTAGTATTCTACAGGGATCTGGGGCCAACGTCCTGACTTTC,CASSILQGSGANVLTF
few,TRBD2,TRBJ2-1,TRBV11-2,TGTGCCAGCAGCTTATTACTAGCGGGGGGCCCAAGAGGCAATGAGCAGTTCTTC,CASSLLLAGGPRGNEQFF
few,NA,TRBJ2-7,TRBV18,TGTGCCAGCTCACCAAGGCAGGACTACGAGCAGTACTTC,CASSPRQDYEQYF
NA,NA,TRBJ2-5,TRBV5-1,TGCGCCAGCAGCTTGGATTTTGGTCTCGGACAGCAAGAGACCCAGTACTTC,CASSLDFGLGQQETQYF
NA,NA,TRBJ2-7,TRBV7-2,TGTGCCAGCAGCCTCACGACAGGAGTCTGGGGTATCTACGAGCAGTACTTC,CASSLTTGVWGIYEQYF
once,NA,TRBJ2-2,TRBV14,TGTGCCAGCAGCCGGAGCCGGTCCGGGGAGCTGTTTTTT,CASSRSRSGELFF
once,TRBD2,TRBJ2-7,TRBV6-4,TGTGCCAGCAGCCCCGTGGCTAGCGGTCCCTACGAGCAGTACTTC,CASSPVASGPYEQYF
NA,NA,TRBJ2-5,TRBV6-1,TGTGCCAGCCTGGGACAACTACAAGAGACCCAGTACTTC,CASLGQLQETQYF
once,TRBD1,TRBJ2-1,TRBV18,TGTGCCAGCTCACCGAGGGACAGGTCACTCAGCGTTGAGCAGTTCTTC,CASSPRDRSLSVEQFF
NA,NA,TRBJ1-3,TRBV10-3,TGTGCCTCGAAGACCGACAGGATTGGAAACACCATATATTTT,CASKTDRIGNTIYF
NA,TRBD1,TRBJ1-2,TRBV30,TGTGCCTGGATCCGCCCGGGACAGTTGGAAGGTGGCTACACCTTC,CAWIRPGQLEGGYTF
few,NA,TRBJ1-2,TRBV6-1,TGTGCCAGCAGACAACCTTATGGCTACACCTTC,CASRQPYGYTF
NA,NA,TRBJ2-3,TRBV7-2,TGTGCCAGCAGCTTAGCGCGCACGGCCGGGGCAGATACGCAGTATTTT,CASSLARTAGADTQYF
NA,TRBD1,TRBJ1-1,TRBV7-9,TGTGCCAGCAGCTGGGGACAGATGAACACTGAAGCTTTCTTT,CASSWGQMNTEAFF
NA,TRBD1,TRBJ1-4,TRBV5-1,TGCGCCAGCAGCCAAGGACAGGGGAGTGAAAAACTGTTTTTT,CASSQGQGSEKLFF
NA,NA,TRBJ1-2,TRBV5-1,TGCGCCAGCAGCTTGTCGGGCAGTCAACAGGCCTACACCTTC,CASSLSGSQQAYTF
NA,NA,TRBJ1-5,TRBV6-1,TGTGCCAGCAGTGAACAGGGTGAGCAGCCCCAGCATTTT,CASSEQGEQPQHF